This is a list of T cell receptor beta chains from one sample in a study of T cell repertoires in cytomegalovirus infection. One entry per CDR3 protein, called by TCRdb with MiXCR from the reads. The data show roughly 920,000 distinct CDR3 sequences, approximately 31% seen once. No antigens are known for them. This material consisted of cultured CD8+ T cells from PBMCs, taken from culture after CMV antigen stimulation. These receptor sequences come from a human donor in good health (CMV status not recorded). Some clones in this sample may be carry-over from other donors' samples. CDR3s include the opening cysteine and the closing phenylalanine or tryptophan. Fields, in order: clone size, V gene, J gene, D gene, CDR3 protein, CDR3 DNA. D genes are given only for firm matches. Size tells how often a clone was seen (once, few, many) or the class of an expanded clone, and some rows leave it out.

abundance: -; v_gene: TRBV6-1; j_gene: TRBJ1-5; d_gene: TRBD1; CDR3aa: CASSEDRGPQPQHF; CDR3nt: TGTGCCAGCAGTGAAGATAGGGGGCCTCAGCCCCAGCATTTT
abundance: -; v_gene: TRBV27; j_gene: TRBJ1-2; d_gene: -; CDR3aa: CASSLSTDTNYGYTF; CDR3nt: TGTGCCAGCAGTTTATCGACCGATACCAACTATGGCTACACCTTC
abundance: -; v_gene: TRBV5-4; j_gene: TRBJ1-4; d_gene: -; CDR3aa: CATSADEKLFF; CDR3nt: TGTGCCACCAGCGCCGATGAAAAACTGTTTTTT
abundance: once; v_gene: TRBV12-3/TRBV12-4; j_gene: TRBJ2-1; d_gene: -; CDR3aa: CASSRGLGRSYNEQFF; CDR3nt: TGTGCCAGCAGCAGGGGTTTGGGTCGCTCCTACAATGAGCAGTTCTTC
abundance: -; v_gene: TRBV7-9; j_gene: TRBJ1-4; d_gene: -; CDR3aa: CASSLGSPVLFF; CDR3nt: TGTGCCAGCAGCCTAGGTTCCCCTGTTCTGTTTTTT
abundance: -; v_gene: TRBV4-1; j_gene: TRBJ2-3; d_gene: -; CDR3aa: CASSQAGTGYQRESTDTQYF; CDR3nt: TGCGCCAGCAGCCAAGCTGGGACAGGTTATCAGCGGGAAAGCACAGATACGCAGTATTTT
abundance: -; v_gene: TRBV12-3/TRBV12-4; j_gene: TRBJ1-5; d_gene: TRBD1; CDR3aa: CASSIAQGPGQPQHF; CDR3nt: TGTGCCAGCAGTATCGCACAGGGGCCAGGTCAGCCCCAGCATTTT
abundance: -; v_gene: TRBV10-3; j_gene: TRBJ1-2; d_gene: -; CDR3aa: CAISEWAGDAYGYTF; CDR3nt: TGTGCCATCAGTGAGTGGGCAGGGGATGCTTATGGCTACACCTTC
abundance: few; v_gene: TRBV4-2; j_gene: TRBJ2-6; d_gene: -; CDR3aa: CASSPQGQGKGSGANVLTF; CDR3nt: TGTGCCAGCAGCCCCCAAGGGCAGGGGAAGGGCTCTGGGGCCAACGTCCTGACTTTC
abundance: -; v_gene: TRBV20-1; j_gene: TRBJ1-4; d_gene: -; CDR3aa: CSARDLAGSSEKLFF; CDR3nt: TGCAGTGCTAGAGATCTGGCAGGGTCGTCTGAAAAACTGTTTTTT
abundance: few; v_gene: TRBV5-4; j_gene: TRBJ2-6; d_gene: -; CDR3aa: CASRLSPHGVLTF; CDR3nt: TGTGCCAGCAGGTTGAGCCCCCACGGCGTCCTGACTTTC
abundance: -; v_gene: TRBV20-1; j_gene: TRBJ2-3; d_gene: -; CDR3aa: CSAPLDRQYF; CDR3nt: TGCAGTGCTCCCCTAGATAGGCAGTATTTT
abundance: -; v_gene: TRBV7-6; j_gene: TRBJ1-6; d_gene: -; CDR3aa: CASSQSSSYNSPLHF; CDR3nt: TGTGCCAGCAGCCAATCTAGCTCCTATAATTCACCCCTCCACTTT
abundance: -; v_gene: TRBV2; j_gene: TRBJ2-5; d_gene: -; CDR3aa: CASRAGGLGIETQYF; CDR3nt: TGTGCCAGCAGGGCTGGGGGGTTGGGAATAGAGACCCAGTACTTC
abundance: few; v_gene: TRBV9; j_gene: TRBJ1-1; d_gene: TRBD1; CDR3aa: CASSVQGGDTEAFF; CDR3nt: TGTGCCAGCAGCGTACAGGGGGGAGACACTGAAGCTTTCTTT
abundance: -; v_gene: TRBV6-1; j_gene: TRBJ1-5; d_gene: -; CDR3aa: CASSRRMSNQPQHF; CDR3nt: TGTGCCAGCAGCCGACGGATGAGCAATCAGCCCCAGCATTTT
abundance: many; v_gene: TRBV7-2; j_gene: TRBJ2-7; d_gene: TRBD1; CDR3aa: CASSAQGAMSSYEQYF; CDR3nt: TGTGCCAGCAGCGCCCAGGGGGCTATGAGCTCCTACGAGCAGTACTTC
abundance: -; v_gene: TRBV5-1; j_gene: TRBJ2-3; d_gene: TRBD2; CDR3aa: CANPLDSGGPKTDTQYF; CDR3nt: TGCGCCAACCCCCTGGATAGCGGGGGGCCAAAGACAGATACGCAGTATTTT
abundance: many; v_gene: TRBV7-6; j_gene: TRBJ2-1; d_gene: -; CDR3aa: CASSLVYEDYNEQFF; CDR3nt: TGTGCCAGCAGCTTGGTATATGAAGACTACAATGAGCAGTTCTTC
abundance: -; v_gene: TRBV7-3; j_gene: TRBJ1-1; d_gene: -; CDR3aa: CASSHLQGLNTEAFF; CDR3nt: TGTGCCAGCAGCCATTTACAGGGACTGAACACTGAAGCTTTCTTT
abundance: many; v_gene: TRBV4-1; j_gene: TRBJ2-1; d_gene: -; CDR3aa: CASSQESQALGDEQFF; CDR3nt: TGCGCCAGCAGCCAAGAGTCTCAGGCCCTCGGGGATGAGCAGTTCTTC
abundance: -; v_gene: TRBV7-9; j_gene: TRBJ1-3; d_gene: -; CDR3aa: CASSFLGRESGNTIYF; CDR3nt: TGTGCCAGCAGCTTTTTGGGACGGGAAAGTGGAAACACCATATATTTT
abundance: many; v_gene: TRBV7-2; j_gene: TRBJ2-1; d_gene: -; CDR3aa: CASSASGGWGGREQFF; CDR3nt: TGTGCCAGCAGCGCCTCTGGGGGGTGGGGAGGCCGTGAGCAGTTCTTC
abundance: -; v_gene: TRBV12-3/TRBV12-4; j_gene: TRBJ1-1; d_gene: -; CDR3aa: CASRDQMTPWNTEAFF; CDR3nt: TGTGCCAGCAGGGATCAAATGACGCCTTGGAACACTGAAGCTTTCTTT
abundance: -; v_gene: TRBV7-9; j_gene: TRBJ2-5; d_gene: -; CDR3aa: CASIPGGLETQYF; CDR3nt: TGTGCCAGCATACCCGGGGGCTTGGAGACCCAGTACTTC
abundance: once; v_gene: TRBV24-1; j_gene: TRBJ2-2; d_gene: TRBD1; CDR3aa: CATSAWTGRNTGELFF; CDR3nt: TGTGCCACCAGTGCCTGGACAGGACGCAACACCGGGGAGCTGTTTTTT
abundance: many; v_gene: TRBV12-3/TRBV12-4; j_gene: TRBJ2-3; d_gene: -; CDR3aa: CASSFSGDSRTDTQYF; CDR3nt: TGTGCCAGCAGTTTTTCGGGGGACAGCAGGACAGATACGCAGTATTTT
abundance: -; v_gene: TRBV11-3; j_gene: TRBJ2-3; d_gene: -; CDR3aa: CASSSDSADTQYF; CDR3nt: TGTGCCAGCAGCTCTGACTCAGCAGATACGCAGTATTTT
abundance: few; v_gene: TRBV6-2/TRBV6-3; j_gene: TRBJ2-1; d_gene: TRBD1; CDR3aa: CASSYPQGAGSYNEQFF; CDR3nt: TGTGCCAGCAGTTATCCCCAGGGGGCAGGGTCCTACAATGAGCAGTTCTTC
abundance: few; v_gene: TRBV29-1; j_gene: TRBJ1-1; d_gene: -; CDR3aa: CSAYRELDTEAFF; CDR3nt: TGCAGCGCATACAGGGAATTGGACACTGAAGCTTTCTTT
abundance: few; v_gene: TRBV12-3/TRBV12-4; j_gene: TRBJ1-2; d_gene: -; CDR3aa: CASSPAAAYGYTF; CDR3nt: TGTGCCAGCAGTCCTGCTGCAGCCTATGGCTACACCTTC
abundance: -; v_gene: TRBV7-2; j_gene: TRBJ1-4; d_gene: -; CDR3aa: CASSLERVGEKLFF; CDR3nt: TGTGCCAGCAGCTTAGAACGGGTGGGAGAAAAACTGTTTTTT
abundance: -; v_gene: TRBV5-3; j_gene: TRBJ2-1; d_gene: TRBD1; CDR3aa: CASSRTGLDEQFF; CDR3nt: TGTGCCAGCAGTAGGACAGGGCTGGATGAGCAGTTCTTC
abundance: few; v_gene: TRBV18; j_gene: TRBJ1-2; d_gene: TRBD1; CDR3aa: CASSSGTGIPNYGYTF; CDR3nt: TGTGCCAGCTCTTCCGGGACAGGGATCCCCAACTATGGCTACACCTTC
abundance: few; v_gene: TRBV28; j_gene: TRBJ2-5; d_gene: -; CDR3aa: CASSREGWETQYF; CDR3nt: TGTGCCAGCAGCCGAGAGGGCTGGGAGACCCAGTACTTC
abundance: -; v_gene: TRBV6-6; j_gene: TRBJ1-5; d_gene: TRBD1; CDR3aa: CASSVDRGLAQPQHF; CDR3nt: TGTGCCAGCAGTGTGGACAGGGGGCTGGCTCAGCCCCAGCATTTT
abundance: -; v_gene: TRBV20-1; j_gene: TRBJ1-1; d_gene: -; CDR3aa: CSAILDGGAEAFF; CDR3nt: TGCAGTGCTATTTTGGACGGTGGGGCTGAAGCTTTCTTT
abundance: -; v_gene: TRBV7-3; j_gene: TRBJ2-3; d_gene: TRBD2; CDR3aa: CASSLRTSGGAGATDATQYF; CDR3nt: TGTGCCAGCAGCTTAAGAACTAGCGGGGGGGCGGGCGCCACAGATGCTACGCAGTATTTT
abundance: many; v_gene: TRBV7-6; j_gene: TRBJ1-1; d_gene: -; CDR3aa: CASSLSLGRGEAFF; CDR3nt: TGTGCCAGCAGCTTATCTTTAGGAAGGGGGGAAGCTTTCTTT
abundance: -; v_gene: TRBV15; j_gene: TRBJ2-3; d_gene: -; CDR3aa: CATSRDLGFSTDTQYF; CDR3nt: TGTGCCACCAGCAGAGATTTGGGGTTTAGCACAGATACGCAGTATTTT
abundance: many; v_gene: TRBV7-2; j_gene: TRBJ2-2; d_gene: TRBD2; CDR3aa: CASSLAGGGTGELFF; CDR3nt: TGTGCCAGCAGTTTAGCGGGGGGTGGGACCGGGGAGCTGTTTTTT
abundance: -; v_gene: TRBV6-6; j_gene: TRBJ2-1; d_gene: -; CDR3aa: CASSGDGEIQFF; CDR3nt: TGTGCCAGCAGTGGGGATGGAGAGATACAGTTCTTC
abundance: -; v_gene: TRBV19; j_gene: TRBJ2-7; d_gene: -; CDR3aa: CASRGDLSYEQYF; CDR3nt: TGTGCATCGCGAGGGGACCTCTCCTACGAGCAGTACTTC
abundance: -; v_gene: TRBV12-3/TRBV12-4; j_gene: TRBJ2-1; d_gene: TRBD1; CDR3aa: CASSPGTDEQFF; CDR3nt: TGTGCCAGCAGTCCGGGGACAGATGAGCAGTTCTTC
abundance: many; v_gene: TRBV7-8; j_gene: TRBJ2-1; d_gene: TRBD1; CDR3aa: CASSNQTGSSYNEQFF; CDR3nt: TGTGCCAGCAGCAACCAGACAGGGAGCTCCTACAATGAGCAGTTCTTC